The present entry profiles one T cell receptor (beta chain) with its context. Its antigen is not identified. Target depth was 1 in 200,000 to 1 in 1 million T cells, about 10x per clonotype. Measured with immunoSEQ multiplex PCR; TCRdb has only the in-frame clones, and not every one. The sample lists approximately 300,000 clones, roughly 80% occurring once. The record originates from a study of cytotoxic CD8 clonotypes in ibrutinib-treated CLL. Findings and limits, study-wide: Against age-matched healthy donors, baseline clonality ran higher and tracked circulating CD8+ T-cell counts. There were differences in sampling times between sustained-remission and progressing patients. A rise in clonality was seen at ibrutinib response, and a fall back toward baseline was seen at progression.

The germline V gene has CDR1 MGHDK and CDR2 SYGVNS. The CDR3 has 14 amino acids. J was trimmed by 5 bases and V by 2 bases; bases with no gene match: 4. This TCR was recovered from a human donor with chronic lymphocytic leukemia. This sample comprised PBMCs, obtained before ibrutinib treatment. This rearrangement joins TRBV25-1 to TRBJ2-5; 8 nucleotides match TRBD1. The CDR3 nucleotides are TGTGCCAGCAGTGAAGACAGGGGTATCGAGACCCAGTACTTC. It is translated as CASSEDRGIETQYF.